Listed below are T cell receptor beta chains from one sample, sequenced in a study of blood T cell repertoires in COVID-19. TCRdb's table, derived via immunoSEQ multiplex PCR, lists solely in-frame clones and lacks some. Of 200,000 to 250,000 clones in the sample, 86% were seen once. Material: PBMCs or T cells enriched from blood (not recorded which). The receptors were gathered from a middle-aged woman with acute COVID-19. The CDR3 runs from the conserved cysteine through the conserved F or W. The D gene is left open where the match is weak. Clone size appears in some rows only: once, few, many, or a class for an expanded clone.

TRBJ2-1,NA,NA,TRBV3-1/TRBV3-2,CASSQDGRSSYNEQFF,TGTGCCAGCAGCCAAGATGGCCGGAGCTCCTACAATGAGCAGTTCTTC
TRBJ1-5,NA,NA,TRBV11-2,CASSFQGNQPQHF,TGTGCCAGCAGCTTTCAGGGAAATCAGCCCCAGCATTTT
TRBJ1-2,NA,NA,TRBV28,CASSLRAQRGYGYTF,TGTGCCAGCAGTTTACGAGCCCAGAGGGGGTATGGCTACACCTTC
TRBJ1-2,NA,NA,TRBV28,CASSAETGRGYTF,TGTGCCAGCAGTGCGGAAACAGGGAGAGGCTACACCTTC
TRBJ2-2,NA,NA,TRBV14,CASSQFLLNTGELFF,TGTGCCAGCAGCCAATTTCTCCTGAACACCGGGGAGCTGTTTTTT
TRBJ1-6,few,TRBD1,TRBV11-1,CASSPGQGTDNSPLHF,TGTGCCAGCAGCCCCGGACAGGGAACGGATAATTCACCCCTCCACTTT
TRBJ1-5,NA,NA,TRBV18,CASSPGPNQPQHF,TGTGCCAGCTCACCAGGGCCCAATCAGCCCCAGCATTTT
TRBJ1-1,NA,TRBD1,TRBV29-1,CSVAEGATEAFF,TGCAGCGTTGCGGAGGGGGCGACTGAAGCTTTCTTT
TRBJ2-4,NA,NA,TRBV9,CASSPDSLRDIQYF,TGTGCCAGCAGCCCGGACAGCCTAAGGGACATTCAGTACTTC
TRBJ2-3,NA,TRBD2,TRBV6-5,CASSYDSILAGKTQYF,TGTGCCAGCAGTTATGATAGCATACTAGCGGGGAAGACGCAGTATTTT
TRBJ2-7,NA,NA,TRBV10-2,CASRDQQRTTISTEQYF,TGCGCCAGCAGAGACCAACAACGGACTACCATCTCCACCGAGCAGTACTTC
TRBJ1-5,NA,TRBD1,TRBV18,CASSPEPGTGKYNQPQHF,TGTGCCAGCTCACCAGAACCCGGGACAGGGAAATACAATCAGCCCCAGCATTTT